The rows below give T cell receptor beta chains drawn from one sample of a study of blood T cells in healthy people across ages. TCRdb fed the 5' RACE reads into MiXCR, producing one record per CDR3 protein. Among some 730,000 distinct CDR3 sequences listed, about a fifth were seen once. Sequencing was performed on blood. The source of these receptors is a man between 65 and 79 years old in good health. CDR3s include the opening cysteine and the closing phenylalanine or tryptophan. The D gene is left open where the match is weak. Not all rows give a size; the values are once, few, many and, for expanded clones, a class.

TRBV4-2,NA,few,TRBJ2-2,CASSQRGDYTGELFF,TGTGCCAGCAGCCAACGAGGGGATTACACCGGGGAGCTGTTTTTT
TRBV12-3/TRBV12-4,TRBD1,few,TRBJ2-3,CASSFYRGNSDTQYF,TGTGCCAGCAGTTTCTACAGGGGGAATTCGGATACGCAGTATTTT
TRBV20-1,TRBD2,many,TRBJ2-5,CSALGGGQETQYF,TGCAGTGCTCTGGGCGGGGGGCAAGAGACCCAGTACTTC
TRBV2,NA,few,TRBJ2-3,CASSPEGILVFYF,TGTGCCAGCAGCCCAGAGGGTATCCTGGTCTTTTATTTT
TRBV20-1,NA,NA,TRBJ2-4,CSASVGGRNIQYF,TGCAGTGCTAGCGTGGGGGGTAGAAACATTCAGTACTTC
TRBV4-3,NA,few,TRBJ2-1,CASSQGSVRINEQFF,TGCGCCAGCAGCCAAGGATCGGTGCGGATCAATGAGCAGTTCTTC
TRBV6-6,NA,many,TRBJ1-4,CASSAVGEKLFF,TGTGCCAGCAGCGCCGTCGGCGAAAAACTGTTTTTT
TRBV5-1,NA,NA,TRBJ2-3,CASSLRDGGTDTQYF,TGCGCCAGCAGCCTCCGGGACGGAGGCACAGATACGCAGTATTTT
TRBV29-1,NA,NA,TRBJ2-2,CSGQDTGELFF,TGCAGCGGACAGGACACCGGGGAGCTGTTTTTT
TRBV12-3/TRBV12-4,TRBD1,NA,TRBJ1-2,CASSLVDRGSYGYTF,TGTGCCAGCAGTTTAGTGGACAGGGGTTCCTATGGCTACACCTTC
TRBV20-1,TRBD2,few,TRBJ2-7,CSAKPSGSYEQYF,TGCAGTGCTAAACCTAGCGGTTCCTACGAGCAGTACTTC
TRBV3-1,TRBD1,few,TRBJ1-4,CASSLYPPTGALGNEKLFF,TGTGCCAGCAGCCTATATCCTCCGACAGGGGCGTTAGGTAATGAAAAACTGTTTTTT
TRBV4-3,TRBD2,NA,TRBJ2-1,CASSQDLGGRVEQFF,TGCGCCAGCAGCCAAGATCTAGGCGGGAGGGTAGAGCAGTTCTTC
TRBV11-3,NA,few,TRBJ2-1,CASKEGDYRYNEQFF,TGTGCCAGCAAGGAGGGGGACTATCGTTACAATGAGCAGTTCTTC
TRBV12-3/TRBV12-4,TRBD2,NA,TRBJ2-2,CASSTSGGRSTGELFF,TGTGCCAGCAGTACTAGCGGGGGGCGGAGCACCGGGGAGCTGTTTTTT
TRBV29-1,NA,NA,TRBJ1-1,CSVVERRPNTEAFF,TGCAGCGTTGTAGAGAGACGGCCGAACACTGAAGCTTTCTTT
TRBV12-3/TRBV12-4,TRBD1,few,TRBJ2-5,CASRTGGLGEFF,TGTGCCAGCAGGACAGGGGGCCTGGGGGAGTTCTTC
TRBV2,NA,NA,TRBJ2-5,CASSDWGIVRETQYF,TGTGCCAGCAGTGACTGGGGGATAGTGCGAGAGACCCAGTACTTC
TRBV7-2,NA,NA,TRBJ1-2,CASSLPGQKGYTF,TGTGCCAGCAGCTTACCGGGACAAAAGGGCTACACCTTC
TRBV7-2,NA,few,TRBJ1-1,CASRQRVINAEAFF,TGTGCCAGCAGGCAGAGGGTCATCAACGCTGAAGCTTTCTTT
TRBV4-3,NA,NA,TRBJ1-1,CASSQSASGNTEAFF,TGCGCCAGCAGCCAAAGTGCTAGTGGCAACACTGAAGCTTTCTTT
TRBV3-1,NA,NA,TRBJ2-5,CASSQVNIGKETQYF,TGTGCCAGCAGCCAAGTAAACATCGGTAAAGAGACCCAGTACTTC
TRBV6-6,NA,NA,TRBJ1-4,CASNPPATNEKLFF,TGTGCCAGCAACCCACCTGCAACTAATGAAAAACTGTTTTTT
TRBV25-1,TRBD2,few,TRBJ2-5,CASSESGLAGETQYF,TGTGCCAGCAGTGAATCGGGACTAGCAGGAGAGACCCAGTACTTC
TRBV6-5,NA,NA,TRBJ2-5,CASRSEQRVPGTQYF,TGTGCCAGCAGATCGGAACAAAGGGTACCGGGGACCCAGTACTTC
TRBV18,NA,NA,TRBJ2-1,CASSPFYNEQFF,TGTGCCAGCTCACCATTTTACAATGAGCAGTTCTTC
TRBV15,NA,few,TRBJ1-3,CATSRDPAVTGNTIYF,TGTGCCACCAGCAGAGATCCCGCAGTTACTGGAAACACCATATATTTT
TRBV11-2,NA,few,TRBJ2-1,CASSLGAGVSYNEQFF,TGTGCCAGCAGCTTAGGAGCTGGGGTCTCCTACAATGAGCAGTTCTTC
TRBV19,NA,NA,TRBJ2-1,CASSIGSSNEQFF,TGTGCCAGCAGTATAGGGTCGAGCAATGAGCAGTTCTTC